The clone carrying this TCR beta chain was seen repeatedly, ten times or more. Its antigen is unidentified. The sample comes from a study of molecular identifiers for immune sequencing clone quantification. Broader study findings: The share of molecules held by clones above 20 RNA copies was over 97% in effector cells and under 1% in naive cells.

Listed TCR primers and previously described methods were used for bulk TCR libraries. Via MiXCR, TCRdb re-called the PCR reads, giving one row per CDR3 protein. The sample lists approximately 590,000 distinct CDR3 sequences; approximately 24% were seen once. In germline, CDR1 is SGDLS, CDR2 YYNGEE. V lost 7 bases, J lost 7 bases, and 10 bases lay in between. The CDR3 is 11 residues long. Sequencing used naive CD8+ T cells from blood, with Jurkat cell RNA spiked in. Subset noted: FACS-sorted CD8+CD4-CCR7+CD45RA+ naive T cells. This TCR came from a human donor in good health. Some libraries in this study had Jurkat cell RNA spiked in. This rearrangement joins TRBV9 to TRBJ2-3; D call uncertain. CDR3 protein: CASGNPHTQYF. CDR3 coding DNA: TGTGCCAGCGGCAACCCACATACGCAGTATTTT.